This TCR beta chain was sequenced for a study of blood T cell repertoires in COVID-19. In germline, CDR1 is LNHDA, CDR2 SQIVND (reference sequence). This CDR3 is built from 13 residues. With 6 bases removed from V and 3 bases from J, the gap between germline ends came to 9 bases. The method was immunoSEQ multiplex PCR; TCRdb's version includes in-frame clones alone and lacks a portion of them. The sample has about 270,000 clones, about four fifths seen once. The sequenced sample consisted of peripheral blood. The origin of this receptor is a woman in her fifties or sixties who had recovered from COVID-19. This chain links TRBV19 with TRBJ1-5; tentative D call: TRBD1 (5 bases). Here the CDR3 DNA reads TGTGCCAGTAGAAGGGGTTACAATCAGCCCCAGCATTTT. This encodes CASRRGYNQPQHF. Drawing the rest from reference TRBV19 and TRBJ1-5, the complete variable domain is DGGITQSPKYLFRKEGQNVTLSCEQNLNHDAMYWYRQDPGQGLRLIYYSQIVNDFQKGDIAEGYSVSREKKESFPLTVTSAQKNPTAFYLCASRRGYNQPQHFGDGTRLSIL.